The 5 T cell receptor beta chains given below trace back to one sample, sequenced in a study of OX40 agonist ivuxolimab in advanced cancers. Measured with immunoSEQ multiplex PCR; TCRdb has only the in-frame clones, and not every one. The sample gives approximately 43,000 clones, roughly 90% of which show up once; 0.55% to 0.6% is in the top ten. Sample: CD4+ or CD8+ T cells sorted from blood, taken in a trial of the OX40 agonist ivuxolimab. These TCRs come from an adult with an advanced solid tumor such as melanoma, head and neck, liver or kidney cancer.

CDR3 protein: CASSESSSYGYTF. In nucleotides, the CDR3 is TGTGCCAGCAGTGAGTCAAGTAGCTATGGCTACACCTTC. The chain carries TRBV2 and TRBJ1-2; the D is unclear. V was pared by 3 bases and J by 4 bases, with 9 bases between. The CDR3 contains 13 residues. CDR1 and CDR2 from the germline V gene are SNHLY and FYNNEI.

The chain uses TRBV6-5 and TRBJ2-7; D could derive from TRBD1 or TRBD2 (5 bases each). Germline CDR1 is MNHEY and CDR2 is SVGAGI. Trimming left V 10 bases short and J 3 bases short, with 13 bases between. This CDR3 region has 12 residues. As DNA, the CDR3 is TGTGCCACTCGAGGGGATCTCTACGAGCAGTACTTC. Protein sequence: CATRGDLYEQYF.

Of note for this clone: One end of the junction is discordant with germline, which a read error may explain. V is TRBV7-7 and J is TRBJ2-1; TRBD2 matches 9 bases. Germline values: CDR1 SSHAT, CDR2 FNYEAQ (reference sequence). The length of the CDR3 is 14 residues. CDR3 DNA sequence: TGTGCTAGCAGCTTAGCGGGGGTTTCAGGGGAGCAGTTCTTC. It translates to CASSLAGVSGEQFF.

The chain combines TRBV5-1 with TRBJ2-2; D is unclear. Germline V gene lookup returns CDR1 SGHRS and CDR2 YFSETQ. The CDR3 loop spans 14 amino acids. The V end was cut by 4 bases, the J end by 4 bases, with 11 bases between. The CDR3 region has the DNA TGCGCCAGCAGCGCCTCGAGTGGCACCGGGGAGCTGTTTTTT. Translating it yields CASSASSGTGELFF.

The chain recombines TRBV4-1 with TRBJ2-5; the D is unclear. The CDR3 has 16 amino acids. Germline lookup yields CDR1 MGHRA and CDR2 YSYEKL. The V end was cut by 1 base, the J end by 5 bases, with 17 bases between. For the CDR3, the DNA is TGCGCCAGCAGCCAAGTAAAATGGAGCTTACGGGAGACCCAGTACTTC. Translated: CASSQVKWSLRETQYF.